This is a list of T cell receptor beta chains from one sample in a study of T-cell reconstitution after alpha-beta-depleted transplantation in children. MiXCR, applied by TCRdb to the PCR reads, yields one record per CDR3 protein. Found here are 250,000 to 400,000 distinct CDR3 sequences, 23% of them singletons; the top ten hold approximately 11%. The source material was PBMCs, mostly from graft donor cells, sampled 180 days after TCRalphabeta/CD19-depleted stem cell transplant. The source of these receptors is a male patient younger than 18 who had a stem cell transplant for acute lymphoblastic leukemia, so the T cells may come from the graft donor. Both conserved end residues are part of each CDR3. A D gene is named only where the DNA matches it firmly. Size is stated for part of the rows, as once, few or many counts, or as a class when the clone is expanded.

v_gene	j_gene	abundance	d_gene	CDR3aa	CDR3nt
TRBV27	TRBJ2-2	NA	NA	CASSLGAIWRTGELFF	TGTGCCAGCAGTTTAGGGGCGATTTGGCGGACCGGGGAGCTGTTTTTT
TRBV15	TRBJ1-5	NA	NA	CATSRRGGLSNQPQHF	TGTGCCACCAGCAGGAGAGGGGGGCTGAGCAATCAGCCCCAGCATTTT
TRBV7-2	TRBJ2-7	NA	NA	CASSSPHTFYEQYF	TGTGCCAGCAGCTCTCCACACACGTTCTACGAGCAGTACTTC
TRBV6-5	TRBJ2-5	NA	NA	CASSYSMEGPQETQYF	TGTGCCAGCAGTTACTCGATGGAGGGACCGCAAGAGACCCAGTACTTC
TRBV20-1	TRBJ2-2	NA	NA	CSARDPRVGAWAGELFF	TGCAGTGCTAGAGACCCTCGAGTGGGGGCTTGGGCTGGGGAGCTGTTTTTT
TRBV6-5	TRBJ2-1	NA	NA	CASSYAPTVSNEQFF	TGTGCCAGCAGTTACGCCCCCACAGTTTCCAATGAGCAGTTCTTC
TRBV5-1	TRBJ1-1	few	TRBD1	CASSRGTATLEAFF	TGCGCCAGCAGCCGTGGGACAGCGACGCTTGAAGCTTTCTTT
TRBV2	TRBJ1-5	few	TRBD1	CASSEKVGGRYQPQHF	TGTGCCAGCAGTGAAAAGGTAGGGGGCCGTTATCAGCCCCAGCATTTT
TRBV9	TRBJ2-3	NA	NA	CASSVNPGSATDTQYF	TGTGCCAGCAGCGTAAACCCAGGGTCGGCCACAGATACGCAGTATTTT
TRBV7-7	TRBJ2-5	NA	TRBD1	CASSGTGGPGEETQYF	TGTGCCAGCAGCGGTACAGGGGGCCCAGGGGAAGAGACCCAGTACTTC
TRBV5-1	TRBJ2-7	few	TRBD2	CASSFGLARVYEQYF	TGCGCCAGCAGCTTTGGACTAGCGCGCGTCTACGAGCAGTACTTC
TRBV15	TRBJ2-7	few	TRBD1	CATSRRPGQGSYEQYF	TGTGCCACCAGCAGACGTCCGGGACAGGGGTCCTACGAGCAGTACTTC
TRBV7-2	TRBJ1-2	many	NA	CASSLAPGLLTGHGYTF	TGTGCCAGCAGCTTAGCCCCGGGACTCTTAACCGGTCATGGCTACACCTTC
TRBV18	TRBJ2-1	few	NA	CASSQRGGAYNEQFF	TGTGCCAGCTCACAGAGGGGTGGGGCATACAATGAGCAGTTCTTC
TRBV5-1	TRBJ2-1	few	NA	CAAGVRSTREQFF	TGCGCAGCCGGGGTTCGGTCCACTCGGGAGCAGTTCTTC
TRBV12-3/TRBV12-4	TRBJ2-3	few	TRBD2	CASSSPSSGKDTDTQYF	TGTGCCAGCAGTTCCCCCTCTAGCGGGAAGGATACAGATACGCAGTATTTT
TRBV9	TRBJ2-7	NA	NA	CASSARGPVGVYEQYF	TGTGCCAGCAGCGCTAGAGGACCCGTCGGGGTATACGAGCAGTACTTC
TRBV11-2	TRBJ2-7	few	NA	CASSLGGITYEQYF	TGTGCCAGCAGCTTAGGGGGTATAACCTACGAGCAGTACTTC
TRBV4-1	TRBJ2-7	few	NA	CASSQRWVREQYF	TGCGCCAGCAGCCAACGATGGGTGCGGGAGCAGTACTTC
TRBV12-3/TRBV12-4	TRBJ2-3	few	TRBD2	CASTFSRGGWTDTQYF	TGTGCCAGCACCTTTTCCCGGGGGGGTTGGACAGATACGCAGTATTTT
TRBV6-2/TRBV6-3	TRBJ2-7	NA	TRBD1	CASSRYKRQGEEEQYF	TGTGCCAGCAGTCGGTACAAACGACAGGGGGAGGAGGAGCAGTACTTC
TRBV5-5	TRBJ1-3	NA	TRBD1	CASSFDPGGKGNTIYF	TGTGCCAGCAGCTTTGACCCAGGGGGAAAAGGAAACACCATATATTTT
TRBV3-1	TRBJ2-1	NA	TRBD2	CASSQEALAGGIKFF	TGTGCCAGCAGCCAAGAGGCTCTAGCGGGAGGAATTAAGTTCTTC
TRBV20-1	TRBJ2-1	few	TRBD2	CSARTSSYNEQFF	TGCAGTGCCAGGACTAGCTCCTACAATGAGCAGTTCTTC
TRBV7-2	TRBJ2-7	many	NA	CASSRRKTGTYEQYF	TGTGCCAGCAGCCGACGGAAGACGGGAACCTACGAGCAGTACTTC
TRBV5-1	TRBJ2-3	few	TRBD2	CASSPLAGKGTDTQYF	TGCGCCAGCAGCCCCTTAGCGGGAAAGGGAACAGATACGCAGTATTTT
TRBV14	TRBJ2-7	NA	NA	CASSHLISYEQYF	TGTGCCAGCAGCCATCTCATTTCCTACGAGCAGTACTTC
TRBV7-3	TRBJ2-1	few	TRBD2	CASSLTGLAGYNEQFF	TGTGCCAGCAGCTTAACCGGACTAGCGGGGTACAATGAGCAGTTCTTC
TRBV13	TRBJ2-7	NA	TRBD2	CASSPPRTSGHFPRDEQYF	TGTGCCAGCAGCCCGCCGAGGACTAGCGGACACTTCCCTCGTGACGAGCAGTACTTC
TRBV27	TRBJ1-1	few	NA	CASSRSGTANTEAFF	TGTGCCAGCAGTCGTAGCGGGACCGCGAACACTGAAGCTTTCTTT
TRBV6-5	TRBJ2-1	NA	NA	CASSYGGVKSYNEQFF	TGTGCCAGCAGTTATGGGGGAGTTAAATCCTACAATGAGCAGTTCTTC
TRBV14	TRBJ2-1	NA	NA	CASSQDWAVRRKNEQFF	TGTGCCAGCAGCCAAGATTGGGCTGTCCGACGAAAAAATGAGCAGTTCTTC
TRBV6-1	TRBJ1-5	few	NA	CASRLGSLSNQPQHF	TGTGCCAGCAGGCTGGGAAGCCTAAGCAATCAGCCCCAGCATTTT
TRBV5-7	TRBJ2-1	few	NA	CASSLATGKDYNEQFF	TGTGCCAGCAGCTTGGCTACAGGGAAGGACTACAATGAGCAGTTCTTC
TRBV27	TRBJ2-5	few	TRBD2	CASSIAGGEETQYF	TGTGCCAGCAGTATAGCGGGAGGGGAAGAGACCCAGTACTTC
TRBV20-1	TRBJ2-1	NA	NA	CSARQRHLNNEQFF	TGCAGTGCTAGGCAGCGCCACCTAAACAATGAGCAGTTCTTC
TRBV20-1	TRBJ2-1	NA	NA	CSARGSRARTSYNEQFF	TGCAGTGCTAGAGGGAGTAGAGCCCGGACTTCGTACAATGAGCAGTTCTTC
TRBV5-1	TRBJ2-1	few	TRBD2	CASSLAPGLAGNGKFF	TGCGCCAGCAGCTTGGCGCCGGGACTAGCAGGCAATGGGAAGTTCTTC
TRBV5-1	TRBJ2-1	NA	TRBD1	CASSLGGTGMTGEQFF	TGCGCCAGCAGCTTGGGGGGGACAGGGATGACAGGTGAGCAGTTCTTC
TRBV7-3	TRBJ2-1	NA	NA	CASSRYDRPGNNEQFF	TGTGCCAGCAGTCGTTACGACCGGCCAGGGAACAATGAGCAGTTCTTC
TRBV7-6	TRBJ2-7	NA	NA	CASSSRQSYEQYF	TGTGCCAGCAGCTCTAGACAGTCCTACGAGCAGTACTTC
TRBV20-1	TRBJ2-3	few	NA	CSARDLDTQYF	TGCAGTGCTAGAGACCTAGATACGCAGTATTTT
TRBV4-1	TRBJ2-3	few	TRBD2	CASSQRTSGRTLPPDTQYF	TGCGCCAGCAGCCAAAGAACTAGCGGGAGAACTCTACCCCCAGATACGCAGTATTTT
TRBV7-7	TRBJ2-5	few	TRBD2	CASSRLAGDRETQYF	TGTGCCAGCAGCCGACTAGCGGGAGACCGGGAGACCCAGTACTTC
TRBV7-2	TRBJ1-3	few	NA	CASSLWSQRISGNTIYF	TGTGCCAGCAGCTTATGGAGTCAACGGATCTCTGGAAACACCATATATTTT
TRBV20-1	TRBJ2-7	NA	NA	CSARDGARPYEQYF	TGCAGTGCTAGAGATGGTGCCCGTCCCTACGAGCAGTACTTC
TRBV2	TRBJ2-7	few	TRBD2	CASRQTSGTYEQYF	TGTGCCAGCAGGCAGACTAGCGGGACCTACGAGCAGTACTTC
TRBV6-5	TRBJ1-2	many	NA	CASSYTHGGLNYGYTF	TGTGCCAGCAGTTACACCCACGGGGGTCTAAACTATGGCTACACCTTC
TRBV3-1	TRBJ2-3	once	TRBD1	CASSQPRDRGRLDTQYF	TGTGCCAGCAGCCAGCCCCGCGACAGGGGGCGCCTAGATACGCAGTATTTT
TRBV5-1	TRBJ2-7	NA	NA	CASSWRGIYEQYF	TGCGCCAGCAGCTGGCGCGGGATATACGAGCAGTACTTC
TRBV5-1	TRBJ2-1	NA	NA	CASSPLGAALNNEQFF	TGCGCCAGCAGCCCCCTAGGAGCCGCACTTAACAATGAGCAGTTCTTC
TRBV7-9	TRBJ2-7	NA	NA	CASSNLLRDEQYF	TGTGCCAGCAGCAATTTATTGAGGGACGAGCAGTACTTC
TRBV20-1	TRBJ2-3	few	NA	CSARAARAGTQYF	TGCAGTGCTAGAGCGGCCAGGGCGGGTACGCAGTATTTT
TRBV5-6	TRBJ2-2	few	NA	CASSFGGRDTGELFF	TGTGCCAGCAGCTTCGGCGGAAGGGACACCGGGGAGCTGTTTTTT
TRBV12-3/TRBV12-4	TRBJ2-7	many	NA	CASSLRNSYEQYF	TGTGCCAGCAGCCTCAGAAACTCCTACGAGCAGTACTTC
TRBV5-1	TRBJ1-5	NA	NA	CASSLYSNQPQHF	TGCGCCAGCAGCTTATATAGCAATCAGCCCCAGCATTTT
TRBV5-1	TRBJ2-1	NA	NA	CASSPRGSGGSYNEQFF	TGCGCCAGCAGCCCTCGGGGGTCGGGCGGGTCCTACAATGAGCAGTTCTTC